These 27 T cell receptor beta chains came from one sample sequenced in a study of blood T cell repertoires in COVID-19. Assay: immunoSEQ multiplex PCR; the TCRdb copy retains only in-frame clones and omits some. The sample contains 90,000 to 150,000 clones, roughly three quarters of which appear only once. Sequenced: peripheral blood. These receptor sequences come from a woman aged 80 or over with acute or convalescent COVID-19.

The chain carries TRBV7-2 and TRBJ2-7; 9 bases line up with TRBD2. V lost 1 base, J lost 5 bases, and 3 bases stayed unmatched. This CDR3 comprises 14 residues. CDR1 and CDR2 from the germline V gene are SGHTA and FQGNSA. CDR3 DNA sequence: TGTGCCAGCAGCTTAGTAGCGGGGGAAGACGAGCAGTACTTC. Residues: CASSLVAGEDEQYF.

The CDR3 DNA reads TGTGCCACCAGTGCTGGCATAGTACAGGGAATGGATGAGCAGTTCTTC. It codes for CATSAGIVQGMDEQFF. The chain joins TRBV24-1 to TRBJ2-1; D perhaps matches TRBD1 (6 bases). The CDR3 consists of 16 residues. Trimming removed 5 bases at V and 8 bases at J, with 21 bases between. Germline V CDR1 and CDR2: KGHDR, SFDVKD.

V is TRBV5-6 and J is TRBJ1-1; possible D gene TRBD1, 6 bases. The length of the CDR3 is 12 residues. V dropped 0 bases and J dropped 10 bases, with 10 bases sitting between them. CDR1 and CDR2 from the germline V gene are SGHDT and YYEEEE. The CDR3 DNA is TGTGCCAGCAGCTTGGTTAGGGGGGGAGCTTTCTTT. Its translation: CASSLVRGGAFF.

The CDR3 here is CASRAGKAYTGELFF. As DNA, the CDR3 is TGTGCCAGTAGGGCGGGGAAGGCCTACACCGGGGAGCTGTTTTTT. The chain joins TRBV19 to TRBJ2-2, with D perhaps matching TRBD2 (6 bases). The CDR3 has 15 amino acids. In germline, CDR1 is LNHDA, CDR2 SQIVND (reference sequence). V dropped 6 bases and J dropped 3 bases, with 14 bases sitting between them.

This chain connects TRBV7-2 to TRBJ2-1; 7 bases are shared with TRBD2. The V gene end was trimmed by 4 bases and the J gene end by 0 bases; junction bases not matched to a gene: 6. The CDR3 has 16 amino acids. In germline, CDR1 is SGHTA, CDR2 FQGNSA. CDR3 nucleotide sequence: TGTGCCAGCAGCTCTTCTCTAGCGGCCTCCTACAATGAGCAGTTCTTC. Translated, it gives CASSSSLAASYNEQFF.

V usage is TRBV7-9 and J usage is TRBJ1-6; TRBD1 might be the D (6 bases). The CDR3 totals 15 residues. V shed 5 bases and J shed 7 bases, with 15 bases lying between them. Germline assignment: CDR1 SEHNR and CDR2 FQNEAQ (reference sequence). The CDR3 coding sequence is TGTGCCAGCAGCACAAGAGGACAGCCCAATTCACCCCTCCACTTT. Residues: CASSTRGQPNSPLHF.

The chain joins TRBV3-1 (or the pseudogene TRBV3-2) to TRBJ2-5; 8 nucleotides align to TRBD1. The CDR3 extends over 14 amino acids. V shed 7 bases and J 4 bases; nucleotides not matched to a gene: 8. Germline V gene lookup returns CDR1 LGHDT and CDR2 YNNKEL (reference sequence). CDR3 nucleotide sequence: TGTGCCAGCAACCGAGGGGGGACAGGAGAGACCCAGTACTTC. It yields the protein CASNRGGTGETQYF.

V usage is TRBV5-6 and J usage is TRBJ1-2; 7 positions match TRBD1. The germline V gene has CDR1 SGHDT and CDR2 YYEEEE. V shed 0 bases and J 5 bases; nucleotides not matched to a gene: 7. The CDR3 contains 15 residues. DNA of the CDR3: TGTGCCAGCAGCTTGGGACAGGGAAACTTGTATGGCTACACCTTC. As protein: CASSLGQGNLYGYTF.

The rearrangement joins TRBV19 to TRBJ1-4; D gene unclear. The CDR3 extends over 14 amino acids. The V gene's germline CDR1 is LNHDA and CDR2 SQIVND (reference sequence). V gave up 5 bases and J gave up 2 bases, with 9 bases separating them. For the CDR3, the DNA is TGTGCCAGTAGTCCCGAACTGACTAATGAAAAACTGTTTTTT. It specifies CASSPELTNEKLFF.

The chain links TRBV3-1 (or the pseudogene TRBV3-2) to TRBJ2-5; 8 nucleotides align to TRBD2. Germline CDR1 is LGHDT and CDR2 is YNNKEL (reference sequence). J gave up 5 bases and V 4 bases, and 6 bases lay outside the gene matches. This CDR3 has 14 amino acids. CDR3 DNA sequence: TGTGCCAGCAGCCCGGATGGCGGGAGGGAGACCCAGTACTTC. This encodes CASSPDGGRETQYF.

The chain combines TRBV15 with TRBJ2-1; 15 nucleotides match TRBD2. CDR1 LNHNV and CDR2 YYDKDF come from the germline V gene (reference sequence). This CDR3 spans 15 amino acids. V was pared by 4 bases and J by 9 bases, with 4 bases of the junction left unmatched. The CDR3 loop reads CATSIGLAGGVEQFF. Here the CDR3 DNA reads TGTGCCACCAGCATAGGACTAGCGGGGGGGGTTGAGCAGTTCTTC.

The chain carries TRBV9 and TRBJ2-3; tentative D call: TRBD1 (6 bases). Trimming stripped 0 bases from V and 13 bases from J, with 15 bases between. In germline, CDR1 is SGDLS, CDR2 YYNGEE. CDR3 length equals 13 residues. CDR3 coding DNA: TGTGCCAGCAGCGTAGCCCCCAACAGGGAAAAGTATTTT. This encodes CASSVAPNREKYF. Full variable domain (rest looked up from reference TRBV9 and TRBJ2-3): DSGVTQTPKHLITATGQRVTLRCSPRSGDLSVYWYQQSLDQGLQFLIQYYNGEERAKGNILERFSAQQFPDLHSELNLSSLELGDSALYFCASSVAPNREKYFGPGTRLTVL.

The chain has TRBV5-1 and TRBJ1-2; D is possibly TRBD1 (5 bases). V lost 0 bases, J lost 3 bases, and 9 bases lay in between. The CDR3 consists of 14 residues. Germline assignment: CDR1 SGHRS and CDR2 YFSETQ. The chain's CDR3 is CASSLGDRDYGYTF. CDR3 nucleotide sequence: TGCGCCAGCAGCTTGGGCGACAGAGACTATGGCTACACCTTC.

This chain connects TRBV2 to TRBJ1-1; 12 bases align to TRBD1. This CDR3 contains 14 residues. Germline assignment: CDR1 SNHLY and CDR2 FYNNEI. Germline trimming cut 8 bases from V and 2 bases from J; bases unmatched to any gene: 3. CDR3 nucleotides: TGTGCCAGCTCGGGACAGGGGGCTAACACTGAAGCTTTCTTT. Translated, it gives CASSGQGANTEAFF.

The CDR3 loop reads CASSVRQYNSPLHF. The CDR3 nucleotides read TGTGCCAGCAGCGTGCGACAGTATAATTCACCCCTCCACTTT. The chain uses TRBV9 and TRBJ1-6, with a possible D match to TRBD1 (5 bases). The V end was cut by 2 bases, the J end by 4 bases, with 7 bases between. The CDR3 contains 14 residues. The germline V gene has CDR1 SGDLS and CDR2 YYNGEE.

The chain combines TRBV11-2 with TRBJ2-5; no clear D. The V gene's germline CDR1 is SGHAT and CDR2 FQNNGV. Trimming cost V 1 base and J 4 bases, with 4 bases left between them. This CDR3 contains 12 residues. The CDR3 nucleotides read TGTGCCAGCAGCTTAGGTATAGAGACCCAGTACTTC. This translates into CASSLGIETQYF.

In this sample, this clone turned up once. V gene TRBV12-3 or TRBV12-4 combines with J gene TRBJ1-1, with D possibly matching TRBD1 (6 bases). With 7 bases removed from V and 1 base from J, the gap between germline ends came to 10 bases. This CDR3 has 13 residues. The CDR3 protein is CASTIGGNTEAFF. In DNA form, the CDR3 reads TGTGCCAGCACCATAGGGGGGAACACTGAAGCTTTCTTT.

The chain has TRBV29-1 and TRBJ2-1; D might be TRBD1 (6 bases). Per germline, CDR1 SQVTM and CDR2 ANQGSEA. The CDR3 spans 12 residues. V was trimmed by 3 bases and J by 7 bases, leaving 10 bases between them. The CDR3 nucleotides are TGCAGCGTTGACCTCCAGGGGAATGAGCAGTTCTTC. It encodes CSVDLQGNEQFF.

The CDR3 spells CASSQDGGGGDTQYF. CDR3 nucleotide sequence: TGCGCCAGCAGCCAAGACGGGGGAGGGGGAGATACGCAGTATTTT. The chain couples TRBV4-3 to TRBJ2-3, with a tentative D call TRBD2 (7 bases). CDR3 size: 15 residues. V shed 0 bases and J shed 5 bases, with 12 bases lying between them. Germline V gene data show CDR1 as LGHNA and CDR2 as YSLEER.

This chain uses TRBV10-3 with TRBJ1-1; 8 bases are shared with TRBD1. CDR3 length equals 14 residues. Trimming took 7 bases from V and 1 from J; bases not matched to a gene: 5. Germline V gene lookup returns CDR1 ENHRY and CDR2 SYGVKD. The DNA of the CDR3 is TGTGCCATCACCCCGGGACAGGCGAACACTGAAGCTTTCTTT. Translation gives CAITPGQANTEAFF.

V is TRBV7-2 and J is TRBJ2-1; D remains ambiguous. The CDR3 runs 15 residues. V was shortened by 1 base and J by 5 bases, with 12 bases between the two germline ends. CDR1 SGHTA and CDR2 FQGNSA come from the germline V gene. CDR3 nucleotide sequence: TGTGCCAGCAGCTTAGTCAGCAGCGCCAACAATGAGCAGTTCTTC. It yields the protein CASSLVSSANNEQFF.

The chain recombines TRBV5-1 with TRBJ2-3; TRBD2 matches 9 bases. The germline gives CDR1 SGHRS, CDR2 YFSETQ. This CDR3 has 16 residues. The V and J ends lost 2 bases and 4 bases, in that order; junction bases with no gene match: 8. CDR3 in DNA: TGCGCCAGCAGCTTTGAGGGTAGCGGGAGCTCAGATACGCAGTATTTT. It is translated as CASSFEGSGSSDTQYF.

The rearrangement uses TRBV7-2 and TRBJ2-1, with 7 bases that match TRBD2. The V gene end was trimmed by 3 bases and the J gene end by 2 bases; junction bases not matched to a gene: 4. The CDR3 is 15 amino acids. CDR1 SGHTA and CDR2 FQGNSA come from the germline V gene. The CDR3 DNA is TGTGCCAGCAGCTTCGAGCGGGGAACCTACAATGAGCAGTTCTTC. This codes for CASSFERGTYNEQFF.

The V gene is TRBV2, the J gene TRBJ2-7; D is unresolved. This CDR3 has 13 residues. CDR1 SNHLY and CDR2 FYNNEI come from the germline V gene. V lost 6 bases to trimming and J lost 0 bases, with 9 bases between them. CDR3: CASRADTSYEQYF. CDR3 DNA sequence: TGTGCCAGCAGAGCCGACACCTCCTACGAGCAGTACTTC.

This chain joins TRBV4-2 and TRBJ2-7; the D is unclear. V was clipped by 4 bases and J by 7 bases, with 23 bases between them. The CDR3 is 16 residues long. Per the germline V gene, CDR1 is LGHNA and CDR2 is YNFKEQ. CDR3 protein: CASSPTSSQSMWEQYF. CDR3 DNA: TGTGCCAGCAGCCCTACCTCGTCACAGTCTATGTGGGAGCAGTACTTC.

The gene calls are TRBV6-4 and TRBJ2-7; D is possibly TRBD2 (6 bases). This CDR3 contains 15 residues. Germline V gives CDR1 MRHNA, CDR2 SNTAGT. Trimming cost V 6 bases and J 6 bases, with 21 bases left between them. The CDR3 loop reads CASSASQTAGSEQYF. CDR3 DNA: TGTGCCAGCAGCGCCTCTCAGACTGCGGGGTCCGAGCAGTACTTC.

This chain's CDR3 is CASLTGTGIRETQYF. CDR3 nucleotide sequence: TGCGCCAGTCTGACCGGGACAGGGATTCGAGAGACCCAGTACTTC. V gene TRBV5-1 combines with J gene TRBJ2-5, with 9 positions matching TRBD1. Germline V CDR1 and CDR2: SGHRS, YFSETQ. This CDR3 is 15 amino acids long. Trimming cost V 8 bases and J 4 bases; bases outside gene matches: 12.